These T cell receptor beta chains were read from a single sample in a study of blood T cell repertoires in COVID-19. Produced via immunoSEQ multiplex PCR; TCRdb's table is partial and in-frame only. The sample consists of 300,000 to 450,000 clones, approximately 90% of them appearing once. The sample consisted of PBMCs or T cells enriched from blood (not recorded which). The receptor set was obtained from a man in his late teens or twenties who had recovered from COVID-19. The CDR3 runs from the conserved cysteine through the conserved F or W. D genes are given only for firm matches. The size entry is marked missing in some rows and otherwise reads once, few, many or a size class.

-	TRBV5-4	TRBJ1-4	-	CASSLHSGTGMRKLFF	TGTGCCAGCAGCTTACACAGCGGGACCGGCATGCGGAAACTGTTTTTT
-	TRBV3-1/TRBV3-2	TRBJ1-5	TRBD1	CASSRTGSGQPQHF	TGTGCCAGTTCGAGGACAGGGTCAGGGCAGCCCCAGCATTTT
once	TRBV7-6	TRBJ2-1	-	CASSSESNEQFF	TGTGCCAGCAGCTCCGAGTCCAATGAGCAGTTCTTC
few	TRBV12-3/TRBV12-4	TRBJ2-2	-	CASSFGGGGELFF	TGTGCCAGCAGTTTCGGCGGTGGCGGGGAGCTGTTTTTT
-	TRBV19	TRBJ1-2	-	CASRETFANYGYTF	TGTGCCAGTAGAGAGACATTCGCGAACTATGGCTACACCTTC
-	TRBV21-1	TRBJ1-5	-	CASSKGPGHGTGEPQHF	TGTGCCAGCAGCAAAGGGCCGGGACACGGGACAGGGGAGCCCCAGCATTTT
-	TRBV13	TRBJ1-1	-	CASSLAGSPVF	TGTGCCAGCAGCTTAGCGGGATCCCCTGTCTTT
once	TRBV11-3	TRBJ2-3	-	CASSTGDTQYF	TGTGCCAGCAGCACGGGGGATACGCAGTATTTT
-	TRBV7-9	TRBJ1-6	-	CASSRRTAARNSPLHF	TGTGCCAGCAGCCGAAGGACAGCAGCGAGGAATTCACCCCTCCACTTT
-	TRBV30	TRBJ1-6	TRBD1	CAWNGMAGTGVNSPLHF	TGTGCCTGGAACGGTATGGCCGGGACAGGGGTTAATTCACCCCTCCACTTT
-	TRBV14	TRBJ2-7	TRBD1	CASSQNPGQGTYEQYF	TGTGCCAGCAGCCAAAACCCGGGACAGGGGACCTACGAGCAGTACTTC
-	TRBV9	TRBJ2-7	-	CASSGSGRPYEQYF	TGTGCCAGCAGCGGTAGCGGTCGCCCTTACGAGCAGTACTTC
-	TRBV5-5	TRBJ2-2	TRBD2	CASSLALPGGPDGELFF	TGTGCCAGCAGCTTGGCGTTACCGGGAGGGCCAGACGGGGAGCTGTTTTTT
-	TRBV7-2	TRBJ1-6	TRBD1	CASSRRTGAENSPLHF	TGTGCCAGCAGCCGGCGGACAGGGGCCGAAAATTCACCCCTCCACTTT
-	TRBV11-2	TRBJ1-1	-	CASSLAGGALEAFF	TGTGCCAGCAGCTTAGCGGGGGGCGCGCTTGAAGCTTTCTTT
-	TRBV28	TRBJ1-2	-	CASRDIINYGYTF	TGTGCCAGCAGGGACATCATTAACTATGGCTACACCTTC
-	TRBV9	TRBJ1-4	-	CASSVMEGLNEKLFF	TGTGCCAGCAGCGTAATGGAGGGACTTAATGAAAAACTGTTTTTT
-	TRBV19	TRBJ2-1	TRBD2	CASRTSGHSSSYNEQFF	TGTGCCAGCAGGACTAGCGGACATTCAAGCTCCTACAATGAGCAGTTCTTC
-	TRBV13	TRBJ1-2	TRBD1	CASSPEGQGKQYGYTF	TGTGCCAGCAGCCCAGAGGGACAGGGGAAACAGTATGGCTACACCTTC
-	TRBV5-1	TRBJ1-4	TRBD1	CASSKQGAANEKLFF	TGCGCCAGCAGCAAACAGGGGGCCGCTAATGAAAAACTGTTTTTT
-	TRBV6-5	TRBJ2-1	TRBD2	CASSWTSGRFYEQFF	TGTGCCAGCAGTTGGACTAGCGGGAGGTTCTATGAGCAGTTCTTC
-	TRBV5-8	TRBJ2-5	TRBD1	CASSWTKRTGGQETQYF	TGTGCCAGCAGCTGGACAAAACGGACAGGGGGGCAAGAGACCCAGTACTTC
-	TRBV7-2	TRBJ1-1	TRBD1	CASSLAGQVGTGAFF	TGTGCCAGCAGCTTAGCGGGGCAGGTTGGGACAGGGGCTTTCTTT
-	TRBV14	TRBJ2-7	TRBD1	CASSQGGTVSYEQYF	TGTGCCAGCAGCCAAGGGGGGACAGTCTCCTACGAGCAGTACTTC
-	TRBV7-8	TRBJ2-5	-	CASSLTHREETQYF	TGTGCCAGCAGCTTAACCCACAGGGAAGAGACCCAGTACTTC
-	TRBV18	TRBJ2-5	TRBD1	CASSPGQRLKTQYF	TGTGCCAGCTCACCGGGACAGCGACTGAAGACCCAGTACTTC